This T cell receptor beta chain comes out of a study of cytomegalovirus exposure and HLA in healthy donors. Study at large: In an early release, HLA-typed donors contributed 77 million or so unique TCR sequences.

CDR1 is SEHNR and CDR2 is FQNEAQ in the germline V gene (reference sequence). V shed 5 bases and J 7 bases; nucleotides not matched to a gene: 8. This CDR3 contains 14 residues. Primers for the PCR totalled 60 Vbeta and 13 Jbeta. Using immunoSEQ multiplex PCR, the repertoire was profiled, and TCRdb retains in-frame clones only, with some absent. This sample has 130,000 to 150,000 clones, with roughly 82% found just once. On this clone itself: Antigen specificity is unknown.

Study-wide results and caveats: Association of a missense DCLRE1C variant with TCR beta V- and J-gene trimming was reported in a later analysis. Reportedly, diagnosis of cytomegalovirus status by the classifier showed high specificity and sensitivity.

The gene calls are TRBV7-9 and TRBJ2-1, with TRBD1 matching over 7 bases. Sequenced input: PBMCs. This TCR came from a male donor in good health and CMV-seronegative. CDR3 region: CASSVGRQGNEQFF. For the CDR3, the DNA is TGTGCCAGCAGCGTTGGTCGACAGGGTAATGAGCAGTTCTTC.